Listed below are T cell receptor beta chains from one sample, sequenced in a study of breast tumors, draining lymph nodes, adjacent tissues. TCRdb reanalysed the multiplex PCR reads using MiXCR and keeps one entry per CDR3 protein. The sample yields 200,000 or so distinct CDR3 sequences, around 33% seen once. The sequencing input was axillary lymph node tissue. The receptors shown here come from a female donor with breast cancer. Some clones in this sample may be carry-over from other donors' samples. Each CDR3 is given with its conserved first and last residue. The D gene is left open where the match is weak. The listing skips clone size in some rows; elsewhere it reads once, few, many or a size class.

v_gene,abundance,d_gene,j_gene,CDR3aa,CDR3nt
TRBV20-1,NA,TRBD2,TRBJ2-1,CSAPGLAGYTEQFF,TGCAGTGCCCCGGGACTAGCGGGATACACTGAGCAGTTCTTC
TRBV20-1,many,NA,TRBJ2-7,CSAPGRDFSYEQYF,TGCAGTGCTCCCGGCCGGGACTTCTCCTACGAGCAGTACTTC
TRBV20-1,many,NA,TRBJ2-1,CSARGSGAHNEQFF,TGCAGTGCTAGAGGGTCGGGAGCCCACAATGAGCAGTTCTTC
TRBV7-9,NA,NA,TRBJ2-3,CASSFSSSTDTQYF,TGTGCCAGCAGCTTTTCCTCTAGCACAGATACGCAGTATTTT
TRBV18,many,NA,TRBJ1-4,CASSSLRENEKLFF,TGTGCCAGCTCTTCACTCCGGGAGAATGAAAAACTGTTTTTT
TRBV29-1,NA,TRBD1,TRBJ1-4,CSISSGQGNANEKLFF,TGCAGCATCTCCTCGGGACAGGGGAACGCTAATGAAAAACTGTTTTTT
TRBV6-1,many,TRBD1,TRBJ1-4,CASSGADRGGEKLFF,TGTGCCAGCAGCGGGGCAGACAGGGGGGGTGAAAAACTGTTTTTT
TRBV20-1,many,TRBD2,TRBJ2-1,CSARPEGSGRINEQFF,TGCAGTGCTAGGCCCGAGGGTAGCGGGAGGATCAATGAGCAGTTCTTC
TRBV4-2,NA,TRBD2,TRBJ2-5,CASGQEGRGEETQYF,TGTGCCAGCGGCCAAGAGGGGCGGGGGGAGGAGACCCAGTACTTC
TRBV27,many,NA,TRBJ2-7,CASSLRLNSYEQYF,TGTGCCAGCAGTTTGAGACTGAACTCCTACGAGCAGTACTTC
TRBV20-1,NA,NA,TRBJ2-7,CSARKTGPYEQYF,TGCAGTGCTAGAAAGACAGGCCCCTACGAGCAGTACTTC
TRBV4-2,many,NA,TRBJ2-1,CASSRGDRGNEQFF,TGTGCCAGCAGCCGGGGGGACCGGGGGAATGAGCAGTTCTTC
TRBV2,NA,NA,TRBJ1-2,CASSRTSGDGYTF,TGTGCCAGCAGTCGCACTAGCGGGGATGGCTACACCTTC
TRBV2,NA,TRBD1,TRBJ2-7,CASSEPHRGAAGGYF,TGTGCCAGCAGTGAACCCCACAGGGGGGCCGCCGGGGGGTACTTC
TRBV6-5,many,TRBD2,TRBJ2-1,CASSPTSLYNEQFF,TGTGCCAGCAGCCCGACTAGCCTCTACAATGAGCAGTTCTTC
TRBV18,many,NA,TRBJ2-7,CASSLTGTNEQYF,TGTGCCAGCTCACTAACAGGGACAAACGAGCAGTACTTC
TRBV7-7,NA,TRBD2,TRBJ2-1,CASPRTSGGGDEQFF,TGTGCTAGTCCTCGGACTAGCGGGGGTGGAGATGAGCAGTTCTTC
TRBV6-5,many,NA,TRBJ1-2,CASRSPTHYGYTF,TGTGCCAGCAGAAGCCCTACTCACTATGGCTACACCTTC
TRBV20-1,many,TRBD1,TRBJ1-4,CSASPGTEDEKLFF,TGCAGTGCTTCTCCCGGGACAGAGGATGAAAAACTGTTTTTT
TRBV7-9,many,TRBD1,TRBJ1-2,CASSSQDRANYGYPF,TGTGCCAGCAGCTCTCAAGACAGGGCTAACTATGGCTACCCCTTC
TRBV19,many,NA,TRBJ1-2,CASSAALEAYGYTF,TGTGCCAGTAGTGCAGCCCTTGAGGCCTATGGCTACACCTTC
TRBV4-3,few,NA,TRBJ1-1,CASSQERQLNTEAFF,TGCGCCAGCAGCCAAGAGAGACAGCTCAACACTGAAGCTTTCTTT
TRBV6-2/TRBV6-3,NA,NA,TRBJ2-5,CASSWGTFSGAQETQYF,TGTGCCAGCAGTTGGGGAACCTTTTCGGGAGCCCAAGAGACCCAGTACTTC
TRBV6-2/TRBV6-3,few,NA,TRBJ2-7,CASSAGGPSREQYF,TGTGCCAGCAGCGCCGGGGGTCCTTCCCGCGAGCAGTACTTC
TRBV6-2/TRBV6-3,many,NA,TRBJ2-5,CAAALPGETQYF,TGTGCCGCAGCTCTACCCGGGGAGACCCAGTACTTC
TRBV6-6,many,NA,TRBJ2-1,CASRPEGRRYYNEQFF,TGTGCCAGCAGACCAGAGGGGCGGAGATACTACAATGAGCAGTTCTTC
TRBV20-1,NA,NA,TRBJ2-1,CSAGQPWTDLSYNEQFF,TGCAGTGCCGGACAACCGTGGACAGACCTCTCCTACAATGAGCAGTTCTTC
TRBV5-5,NA,TRBD1,TRBJ2-5,CASSCGTGGRETQYF,TGTGCCAGCAGCTGCGGGACAGGGGGACGGGAGACCCAGTACTTC
TRBV5-8,many,NA,TRBJ2-2,CASGRTGGFTGELFF,TGTGCCAGCGGTAGGACGGGGGGCTTCACCGGGGAGCTGTTTTTT
TRBV20-1,NA,TRBD1,TRBJ1-2,CSARGSGTGAYGYTF,TGCAGTGCGAGAGGGAGCGGGACAGGGGCATATGGCTACACCTTC
TRBV2,many,TRBD2,TRBJ2-2,CASSLPGTSGYTGELFF,TGTGCCAGCAGTCTTCCCGGGACTAGCGGCTACACCGGGGAGCTGTTTTTT
TRBV24-1,many,NA,TRBJ2-2,CATSDLGNTGELFF,TGTGCCACCAGTGATTTGGGGAACACCGGGGAGCTGTTTTTT
TRBV29-1,many,TRBD2,TRBJ2-1,CSARLAGHNEQFF,TGCAGCGCACGACTAGCGGGGCACAATGAGCAGTTCTTC
TRBV12-5,many,TRBD2,TRBJ2-1,CASGLILSGGASLNEQFF,TGTGCTAGTGGTTTAATTCTTAGCGGGGGGGCTTCCCTCAATGAGCAGTTCTTC
TRBV6-6,many,TRBD2,TRBJ2-5,CASSLRTSGGLETQYF,TGTGCCAGCAGTCTCCGGACTAGCGGGGGGTTAGAGACCCAGTACTTC
TRBV24-1,NA,TRBD1,TRBJ2-7,CATRQGALAGEQYF,TGTGCCACCCGGCAGGGGGCCTTAGCCGGCGAGCAGTACTTC
TRBV19,NA,TRBD1,TRBJ2-3,CATRTGTSTDTQYF,TGTGCCACCAGGACAGGGACTAGCACAGATACGCAGTATTTT
TRBV11-2,many,TRBD2,TRBJ2-5,CASSLKGRGRATETQYF,TGTGCCAGCAGCTTAAAGGGGCGCGGGAGGGCCACGGAGACCCAGTACTTC
TRBV20-1,many,NA,TRBJ2-7,CSARASPSFDEQYF,TGCAGTGCTAGGGCAAGTCCTAGTTTCGACGAGCAGTACTTC
TRBV28,few,TRBD2,TRBJ2-1,CASTLGTSGAEQFF,TGTGCCAGCACCCTAGGGACTAGCGGGGCTGAGCAGTTCTTC
TRBV9,many,NA,TRBJ2-7,CASSESSSAEQYF,TGTGCCAGCAGCGAATCCTCCTCGGCCGAGCAGTACTTC
TRBV28,few,NA,TRBJ2-7,CASSPTGHGDYEQYF,TGTGCCAGCAGTCCCACCGGACATGGGGACTACGAGCAGTACTTC
TRBV20-1,many,TRBD1,TRBJ1-2,CSASTSGGGYGYTF,TGCAGTGCTAGCACTTCAGGGGGCGGATATGGCTACACCTTC
TRBV3-1,NA,TRBD2,TRBJ2-2,CASSPTSGGANTGELFF,TGTGCCAGCAGCCCGACTAGCGGGGGGGCGAACACCGGGGAGCTGTTTTTT
TRBV28,many,TRBD1,TRBJ1-6,CASSLSDRDNSPLHF,TGTGCCAGCAGTTTATCTGACAGGGATAATTCACCCCTCCACTTT